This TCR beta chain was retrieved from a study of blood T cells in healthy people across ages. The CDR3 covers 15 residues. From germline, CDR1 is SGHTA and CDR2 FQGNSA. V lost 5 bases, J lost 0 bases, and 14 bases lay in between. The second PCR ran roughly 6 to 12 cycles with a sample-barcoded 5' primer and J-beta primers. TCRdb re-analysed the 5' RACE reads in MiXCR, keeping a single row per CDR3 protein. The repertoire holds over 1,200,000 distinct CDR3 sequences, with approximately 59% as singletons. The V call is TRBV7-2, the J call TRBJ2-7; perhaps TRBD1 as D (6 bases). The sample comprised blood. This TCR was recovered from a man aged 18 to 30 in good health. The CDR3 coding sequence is TGTGCCAGCAGCCCCAAGGGGGTTAGCTCCTACGAGCAGTACTTC. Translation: CASSPKGVSSYEQYF.